The next 24 T cell receptor beta chains were all read from a single sample in a study of synovial regulatory T cells in juvenile arthritis. Only in-frame clones appear in the TCRdb table, and some are missing; sequencing was by immunoSEQ multiplex PCR. The sample table sets out 8,000 to 10,000 clones. The sequencing sample was made of Treg cells from blood. Subset noted: remaining (HLA-DR-negative) circulating blood Treg cells. Source of these receptors: a donor between 2 and 29 years old with juvenile idiopathic arthritis.

The chain couples TRBV5-1 to TRBJ2-6; absent DNA, TCRdb's TRBD1 call cannot be checked. Germline values: CDR1 SGHRS, CDR2 YFSETQ. The CDR3 is 17 residues long. The DNA is not on file. CDR3 protein: CASSSGTGPSGANVLTF.

V usage is TRBV18 and J usage is TRBJ1-3; absent DNA, TCRdb's TRBD1 call cannot be checked. The CDR3 runs 15 residues. The nucleotide record is missing. The germline V gene encodes CDR1 KGHSH and CDR2 LQKENI. The CDR3 protein is CASSPDAGSGNTIYF.

The rearrangement links TRBV19 to TRBJ1-5; checking the TCRdb D call of TRBD1 is not possible without DNA. The germline V gene has CDR1 LNHDA and CDR2 SQIVND (reference sequence). This CDR3 contains 16 residues. No coding sequence is recorded. CDR3 amino acids: CASSTGAVRGHQPQHF.

This clone is identified as medium-sized (0.01 to 0.1%) from frequency. This rearrangement joins TRBV7-2 to TRBJ2-3; absent DNA, TCRdb's TRBD2 call cannot be checked. This CDR3 is built from 14 residues. Only the protein is available. The germline V gene has CDR1 SGHTA and CDR2 FQGNSA. CDR3 residues: CASSLSGGTDTQYF.

The rearrangement joins TRBV5-6 to TRBJ2-7. Germline assignment: CDR1 SGHDT and CDR2 YYEEEE. The CDR3 contains 13 residues. No DNA is listed. The CDR3 region is CASSLQGTNEQYF.

The gene calls are TRBV5-4 and TRBJ2-2. The germline gives CDR1 SGHNT, CDR2 YYREEE (reference sequence). CDR3 length: 16 residues. DNA is not on record. Here the CDR3 reads CASSLATGAVAGELFF.

CDR3 residues: CASSLGAGVGTDTQYF. The J gene is TRBJ2-3, the V gene TRBV7-9; TCRdb picks TRBD2, but there is no DNA to check that call. The CDR3 is made up of 16 amino acids. No coding sequence is recorded. CDR1 and CDR2 (germline): SEHNR, FQNEAQ (reference sequence). Complete variable domain (other parts from reference TRBV7-9 and TRBJ2-3): DTGVSQNPRHKITKRGQNVTFRCDPISEHNRLYWYRQTLGQGPEFLTYFQNEAQLEKSRLLSDRFSAERPKGSFSTLEIQRTEQGDSAMYLCASSLGAGVGTDTQYFGPGTRLTVL.

The chain joins TRBV6-1 to TRBJ2-3. The length of the CDR3 is 12 residues. No DNA sequence was recorded. Germline-derived CDR1 and CDR2 are MNHNS and SASEGT. This chain's CDR3 is CASSEGGDTQYF.

The chain recombines TRBV18 with TRBJ2-1; the D gene TCRdb calls, TRBD2, cannot be checked with no DNA. Looked up from germline, CDR1 is KGHSH and CDR2 is LQKENI. The CDR3 length is 16 residues. Only the protein sequence is given. CDR3 amino acids: CASSPPGLAGGNEQFF.

V usage is TRBV5-1 and J usage is TRBJ1-3; the D gene TCRdb calls, TRBD1, cannot be checked with no DNA. The CDR3 is 16 residues long. A DNA sequence was not provided. Germline CDR1 reads SGHRS; CDR2 reads YFSETQ. CDR3 protein: CASSWAGTGFGNTIYF.

This rearrangement joins TRBV5-4 to TRBJ1-5. Germline V gene lookup returns CDR1 SGHNT and CDR2 YYREEE (reference sequence). The CDR3 contains 13 residues. The entry carries no DNA sequence. CDR3 amino acids: CASSLKGNQPQHF.

The rearrangement links TRBV19 to TRBJ1-1; TCRdb gives TRBD1 as the D gene, but with no DNA this cannot be confirmed. This CDR3 has 13 residues. This entry has no DNA. Per germline, CDR1 LNHDA and CDR2 SQIVND (reference sequence). The chain's CDR3 is CASSTQVTTEAFF.

The chain employs TRBV19 and TRBJ2-3; without DNA, the TCRdb call of TRBD2 cannot be checked. The CDR3 has 14 amino acids. No DNA sequence was recorded. Germline loops: CDR1 LNHDA, CDR2 SQIVND (reference sequence). This chain's CDR3 is CASGWAGVTDTQYF.

This chain connects TRBV6-6 to TRBJ1-2; the TRBD1 assignment by TCRdb is unverifiable without DNA. The CDR3 contains 13 residues. No nucleotide data were recorded. Per the germline V gene, CDR1 is MNHNY and CDR2 is SVGAGI (reference sequence). The CDR3 loop reads CASSYTGDYGYTF.

This sequence joins TRBV19 and TRBJ1-1; no DNA is available, so the TRBD1 call from TCRdb remains unchecked. Looked up from germline, CDR1 is LNHDA and CDR2 is SQIVND (reference sequence). The CDR3 is 16 amino acids. No DNA was logged. CDR3 sequence: CASTQGGTGLETEAFF.

This chain uses TRBV6-6 with TRBJ2-7; without DNA, the TCRdb call of TRBD2 cannot be checked. The CDR3 consists of 15 residues. Only the protein is on record. Germline values: CDR1 MNHNY, CDR2 SVGAGI (reference sequence). The CDR3 sequence: CAATQSGTASKEQYF.

The chain recombines TRBV6-6 with TRBJ1-5. CDR1 is MNHNY and CDR2 is SVGAGI in the germline V gene (reference sequence). The CDR3 runs 15 residues. Only the protein is on record. The CDR3 loop reads CASSYGVVGNQPQHF.

The gene calls are TRBV29-1 and TRBJ1-3; TCRdb gives TRBD1 as the D gene, but with no DNA this cannot be confirmed. CDR3 length equals 16 residues. This entry has no DNA. CDR1 is SQVTM and CDR2 is ANQGSEA in the germline V gene. CDR3 sequence: CSVRSGQGSSGNTIYF.

This chain joins TRBV18 and TRBJ1-3. The CDR3 is 14 residues long. No DNA accompanies this entry. Germline CDR1 and CDR2: KGHSH and LQKENI. Here the CDR3 reads CASSGGVTGNTIYF.

The chain uses TRBV6-6 and TRBJ1-1; TCRdb calls TRBD1, which cannot be checked without DNA. Germline lookup yields CDR1 MNHNY and CDR2 SVGAGI (reference sequence). The length of the CDR3 is 13 residues. DNA is not recorded here. CDR3: CASSRQGGTEAFF.

This chain uses TRBV7-6 with TRBJ1-4; the D call from TCRdb, TRBD1, cannot be confirmed without DNA. This CDR3 is built from 14 residues. No DNA has been recorded. Germline CDR1 reads SGHVS; CDR2 reads FNYEAQ. CDR3 residues: CASSLGTGGEKLFF.

The rearrangement uses TRBV20-1 and TRBJ1-1; TCRdb's D gene call, TRBD1, goes unchecked for lack of DNA. The CDR3 spans 11 residues. The protein alone is recorded here. Germline V gene lookup returns CDR1 DFQATT and CDR2 SNEGSKA (reference sequence). The CDR3 loop is CSARQNTEAFF.

The rearrangement links TRBV28 to TRBJ1-4. The CDR3 length is 15 residues. The entry carries no DNA sequence. Germline V gene lookup returns CDR1 MDHEN and CDR2 SYDVKM. CDR3 amino acids: CASSLTVATNEKLFF.

The chain recombines TRBV2 with TRBJ2-7; TCRdb reports TRBD1, a call that lacks DNA to check it against. CDR1 SNHLY and CDR2 FYNNEI come from the germline V gene. This CDR3 has 12 amino acids. Only the protein sequence is given. The CDR3 loop reads CASRPDRAGQYF.